This is a list of T cell receptor beta chains from one sample in a study of early T cells in non-severe SARS-CoV-2 infection. MiXCR, run by TCRdb on the 5' RACE reads, gives a single entry per CDR3 protein. The table lists 35,000 to 40,000 distinct CDR3 sequences, roughly 5% of them singletons. The sequenced sample was whole blood. The receptors shown here come from an adult who was a healthcare worker with PCR-confirmed SARS-CoV-2 infection or an uninfected control (not recorded which). Each CDR3 is given with its conserved first and last residue. The D gene is left open where the match is weak. Part of the rows lack a size; the others show once, few, many or a class for expanded clones.

clone_size | j_call | d_call | v_call | cdr3_aa | cdr3_nt
few | TRBJ2-3 | - | TRBV20-1 | CSARKSPDTQYF | TGCAGTGCTAGGAAGTCCCCAGATACGCAGTATTTT
many | TRBJ2-7 | - | TRBV18 | CASSVRERYEQYF | TGTGCCAGCTCGGTCCGAGAACGCTACGAGCAGTACTTC
medium-sized | TRBJ1-2 | TRBD1 | TRBV20-1 | CSALLEGAGGYTF | TGCAGTGCCCTCCTCGAGGGGGCGGGAGGCTACACCTTC
many | TRBJ1-2 | - | TRBV2 | CASSEVDYRANYGYTF | TGTGCCAGCAGTGAAGTAGATTACAGGGCCAACTATGGCTACACCTTC
few | TRBJ2-5 | - | TRBV27 | CASSLYSADGETQYF | TGTGCCAGCAGTTTATATTCGGCAGACGGGGAGACCCAGTACTTC
many | TRBJ2-5 | TRBD1 | TRBV12-3/TRBV12-4 | CASSLDRGRGETQYF | TGTGCCAGCAGCCTAGACAGGGGGAGAGGAGAGACCCAGTACTTC
- | TRBJ2-3 | TRBD2 | TRBV5-4 | CASSSGGVGTDTQYF | TGTGCCAGCAGCTCCGGGGGGGTTGGTACAGATACGCAGTATTTT
few | TRBJ1-1 | - | TRBV20-1 | CSANMAGMNTEAFF | TGCAGTGCTAACATGGCAGGCATGAACACTGAAGCTTTCTTT
few | TRBJ2-5 | - | TRBV14 | CASSLFQGGTQYF | TGTGCCAGCAGCCTCTTCCAAGGGGGGACACAGTACTTC
many | TRBJ1-3 | - | TRBV19 | CASSIGGNPGNTIYF | TGTGCCAGTAGTATCGGGGGAAATCCCGGAAACACCATATATTTT
many | TRBJ2-3 | - | TRBV12-3/TRBV12-4 | CASSFVTLSDTQYF | TGTGCCAGCAGTTTCGTGACGCTCTCAGATACGCAGTATTTT
few | TRBJ2-7 | TRBD2 | TRBV7-2 | CASSIRLAGGPYEQYF | TGTGCCAGCAGCATCCGACTAGCGGGAGGGCCCTACGAGCAGTACTTC
many | TRBJ2-7 | - | TRBV28 | CASGGQANEQYF | TGTGCCAGCGGGGGCCAGGCCAACGAGCAGTACTTC
few | TRBJ2-2 | - | TRBV7-6 | CASSLGTLAGELFF | TGTGCCAGCAGCTTAGGGACGCTCGCCGGGGAGCTGTTTTTT
many | TRBJ2-6 | - | TRBV7-9 | CASSLASGANVLTF | TGTGCCAGCAGCTTAGCCTCTGGGGCCAACGTCCTGACTTTC
many | TRBJ2-6 | - | TRBV28 | CASSTGSGANVLTF | TGTGCCAGCAGTACAGGGTCTGGGGCCAACGTCCTGACTTTC
many | TRBJ1-1 | - | TRBV6-5 | CASSHGEGDTEAFF | TGTGCCAGCAGCCACGGCGAGGGAGACACTGAAGCTTTCTTT
many | TRBJ2-7 | - | TRBV5-5 | CASSLRPRNYEQYF | TGTGCCAGCAGCTTGAGGCCCAGGAACTACGAGCAGTACTTC
many | TRBJ2-5 | - | TRBV19 | CASSRTSQETQYF | TGTGCCAGTAGTCGGACAAGCCAAGAGACCCAGTACTTC
- | TRBJ2-3 | TRBD1 | TRBV7-6 | CASSLTGTGSTDTQYF | TGTGCCAGCAGCTTGACCGGGACAGGTAGCACAGATACGCAGTATTTT
few | TRBJ2-3 | - | TRBV29-1 | CSAVPASTDTQYF | TGCAGCGCCGTACCCGCTAGCACAGATACGCAGTATTTT
medium-sized | TRBJ2-7 | - | TRBV20-1 | CSARVDPGGDEQYF | TGCAGTGCTAGAGTCGACCCCGGGGGAGACGAGCAGTACTTC
many | TRBJ2-2 | TRBD2 | TRBV2 | CASRQRETGELFF | TGTGCCAGCAGGCAGCGGGAGACCGGGGAGCTGTTTTTT
- | TRBJ2-5 | - | TRBV12-3/TRBV12-4 | CASRRLLQETQYF | TGTGCCAGTCGCCGACTACTGCAAGAGACCCAGTACTTC
many | TRBJ2-3 | TRBD2 | TRBV5-8 | CASSWGTSGTDTQYF | TGTGCCAGCAGCTGGGGGACTAGCGGCACAGATACGCAGTATTTT
many | TRBJ2-3 | TRBD1 | TRBV6-4 | CASSPSPTGGGLATQYF | TGTGCCAGCAGCCCTAGTCCCACAGGGGGTGGCTTAGCTACGCAGTATTTT
many | TRBJ1-5 | - | TRBV3-1 | CASSHYGNQPQHF | TGTGCCAGCAGCCACTATGGCAATCAGCCCCAGCATTTT
many | TRBJ1-1 | - | TRBV10-3 | CAISESVGGNTEAFF | TGTGCCATCAGTGAGTCGGTAGGGGGAAACACTGAAGCTTTCTTT
many | TRBJ1-2 | - | TRBV29-1 | CSVEGGLGYGYTF | TGCAGCGTTGAAGGTGGGCTCGGCTATGGCTACACCTTC
few | TRBJ2-5 | - | TRBV4-2 | CASSPRKGAWEETQYF | TGTGCCAGCAGCCCTCGAAAGGGCGCCTGGGAAGAGACCCAGTACTTC
- | TRBJ1-1 | TRBD1 | TRBV7-6 | CASSLFGTGSEAFF | TGTGCCAGCAGCTTATTTGGGACAGGTTCGGAAGCTTTCTTT
few | TRBJ2-1 | TRBD1 | TRBV20-1 | CSAPDRGQGGNEQFF | TGCAGTGCCCCCGACCGCGGACAGGGAGGCAATGAGCAGTTCTTC
many | TRBJ2-4 | - | TRBV18 | CASSPTGRGKNIQYF | TGTGCCAGCTCACCAACCGGAAGAGGCAAAAACATTCAGTACTTC
- | TRBJ2-3 | TRBD2 | TRBV10-3 | CAISAPTGGGMMADTQYF | TGTGCCATCAGTGCACCCACTGGGGGGGGGATGATGGCAGATACGCAGTATTTT
many | TRBJ1-1 | TRBD1 | TRBV5-4 | CASSTDRGRTEAFF | TGTGCCAGCAGCACCGACAGGGGCCGGACTGAAGCTTTCTTT
many | TRBJ2-1 | - | TRBV12-2 | CASRLGGGRAGEQFF | TGTGCAAGTCGCTTAGGAGGCGGGAGGGCCGGTGAGCAGTTCTTC
- | TRBJ1-6 | - | TRBV30 | CAWSVSGRGSPLHF | TGTGCCTGGAGTGTATCCGGGAGAGGTTCACCCCTCCACTTT
many | TRBJ2-5 | TRBD2 | TRBV7-9 | CASSRTSGGVRETQYF | TGTGCCAGCAGCCGTACTAGCGGGGGCGTTCGAGAGACCCAGTACTTC
many | TRBJ2-7 | TRBD1 | TRBV6-5 | CASSYQGQGAGEQYF | TGTGCCAGCAGTTACCAGGGACAGGGGGCAGGAGAGCAGTACTTC
few | TRBJ2-3 | TRBD1 | TRBV2 | CASRGNRGPIDTQYF | TGTGCCAGCAGGGGAAACAGGGGGCCGATAGATACGCAGTATTTT